A selection of T cell receptor beta chains follows, all from one sample in a study of blood T cell repertoires in COVID-19. Only in-frame clones appear in the TCRdb table, and some are missing; sequencing was by immunoSEQ multiplex PCR. This table has a few hundred thousand clones, roughly nine tenths appearing once. The sequenced sample was PBMCs or T cells enriched from blood (not recorded which). The source of these receptors is a woman aged 35 to 49 who had recovered from COVID-19. CDR3s include the opening cysteine and the closing phenylalanine or tryptophan. The D gene is left open where the match is weak. Not every row has a clone size; where given, it reads once, few, many or a size class.

>-|TRBV5-6|TRBJ2-7|14|-
CASSSAISANEQYF
TGTGCCAGCAGCTCGGCGATTAGCGCCAACGAGCAGTACTTC
>-|TRBV20-1|TRBJ2-3|10|-
CVGGADTQYF
TGCGTAGGCGGGGCAGATACGCAGTATTTT
>TRBD2|TRBV4-1|TRBJ2-1|19|-
CASSLGLAGERFPYNEQFF
TGCGCCAGCAGCCTAGGCCTAGCGGGAGAAAGATTCCCCTACAATGAGCAGTTCTTC
>-|TRBV5-1|TRBJ1-1|16|-
CASALLTGIPNTEAFF
TGCGCCAGCGCATTACTTACCGGGATCCCAAACACTGAAGCTTTCTTT
>TRBD1|TRBV4-2|TRBJ1-2|15|-
CASSQPGTDVYGYTF
TGTGCCAGCAGCCAACCCGGGACAGATGTCTATGGCTACACCTTC
>-|TRBV5-1|TRBJ1-1|14|-
CASSLLQTNTEAFF
TGCGCCAGCAGCTTGTTACAGACGAACACTGAAGCTTTCTTT
>TRBD2|TRBV6-2/TRBV6-3|TRBJ2-1|13|-
CASSRTSDYEQFF
TGTGCCAGCAGCCGGACTAGCGACTATGAGCAGTTCTTC
>-|TRBV27|TRBJ1-4|13|once
CASSSAQNEKLFF
TGTGCCAGCAGTAGTGCACAAAACGAAAAACTGTTTTTT
>TRBD1|TRBV9|TRBJ2-3|15|-
CASSARQGSTDTQYF
TGTGCCAGCAGCGCACGACAGGGGAGCACAGATACGCAGTATTTT
>-|TRBV10-3|TRBJ1-2|13|few
CAISSPGYYGYTF
TGTGCCATCAGTTCCCCGGGATACTATGGCTACACCTTC
>-|TRBV29-1|TRBJ2-6|17|-
CSVTPSQASSGANVLTF
TGCAGCGTGACCCCCTCCCAAGCTAGCTCTGGGGCCAACGTCCTGACTTTC
>TRBD1|TRBV19|TRBJ1-2|15|once
CASSAGTGFLSGYTF
TGTGCCAGTAGTGCCGGGACAGGGTTCTTGTCTGGCTACACCTTC
>-|TRBV28|TRBJ1-4|17|-
CASSLGGVWGPNEKLFF
TGTGCCAGCAGTTTAGGCGGGGTATGGGGACCTAATGAAAAACTGTTTTTT
>-|TRBV5-4|TRBJ2-1|14|-
CASSPEGTVNEQFF
TGTGCCAGCAGCCCGGAAGGGACTGTAAATGAGCAGTTCTTC
>TRBD1|TRBV29-1|TRBJ2-7|14|-
CSAGGGQGTYEQYF
TGCAGCGCCGGGGGGGGACAGGGGACCTACGAGCAGTACTTC
>-|TRBV7-9|TRBJ2-5|14|few
CASSLEQGRETQYF
TGTGCCAGCAGCTTAGAGCAGGGCCGGGAGACCCAGTACTTC
>-|TRBV19|TRBJ1-4|11|-
CASGQSEKLFF
TGTGCCAGCGGACAGAGTGAAAAACTGTTTTTT
>TRBD1|TRBV5-5|TRBJ1-5|16|-
CASSATGTGGNQPQHF
TGTGCCAGCAGCGCAACCGGGACAGGGGGCAATCAGCCCCAGCATTTT
>TRBD1|TRBV28|TRBJ2-5|11|once
CASGQAKTQYF
TGTGCCAGCGGACAGGCGAAAACCCAGTACTTC
>TRBD2|TRBV2|TRBJ2-3|15|-
CASGTSGRNSDTQYF
TGTGCCAGCGGGACTAGCGGGAGGAATTCAGATACGCAGTATTTT
>TRBD2|TRBV28|TRBJ2-7|13|-
CASRSGSSYEQYF
TGTGCCAGCAGGAGCGGGAGCTCCTACGAGCAGTACTTC
>TRBD2|TRBV19|TRBJ2-7|18|-
CASSSPVPGRERPYEQYF
TGTGCCAGTAGTAGCCCCGTACCAGGGCGGGAGCGTCCCTACGAGCAGTACTTC
>TRBD1|TRBV5-6|TRBJ1-6|16|few
CASSLAGGQGGSPLHF
TGTGCCAGCAGCTTGGCCGGTGGACAGGGGGGATCACCCCTCCACTTT
>TRBD2|TRBV19|TRBJ2-3|17|-
CASSIFSTSGNTDTQYF
TGTGCCAGTAGTATTTTCTCGACTAGCGGGAACACAGATACGCAGTATTTT
>-|TRBV15|TRBJ1-4|14|-
CATRAGTENEKLFF
TGTGCCACCAGGGCTGGGACTGAGAATGAAAAACTGTTTTTT
>TRBD1|TRBV19|TRBJ1-6|15|few
CASRIEQGKNSPLHF
TGTGCCAGTAGGATCGAACAGGGGAAGAATTCACCCCTCCACTTT
>-|TRBV28|TRBJ1-4|18|-
CASSFYAVRPATNEKLFF
TGTGCCAGCAGTTTTTACGCCGTCAGGCCTGCAACTAATGAAAAACTGTTTTTT
>-|TRBV7-9|TRBJ2-1|14|-
CASSLGGQWNEQFF
TGTGCCAGCAGCTTAGGAGGGCAGTGGAATGAGCAGTTCTTC
>TRBD2|TRBV30|TRBJ2-3|15|-
CAWSGLAGLADTQYF
TGTGCCTGGAGTGGACTAGCGGGATTAGCAGATACGCAGTATTTT
>TRBD2|TRBV18|TRBJ2-7|16|-
CASSPPSAGVEGEQYF
TGTGCCAGCTCACCACCGTCAGCGGGAGTTGAGGGCGAGCAGTACTTC
>TRBD2|TRBV18|TRBJ2-7|16|-
CASSYRGLAGSYEQYF
TGTGCCAGCTCATACCGGGGACTAGCAGGCTCCTACGAGCAGTACTTC
>-|TRBV28|TRBJ2-3|15|-
CASSLSSTGTDTQYF
TGTGCCAGCAGCCTATCGTCGACAGGCACAGATACGCAGTATTTT
>-|TRBV19|TRBJ2-7|13|-
CAVAPGGSYEQYF
TGTGCCGTCGCCCCCGGAGGTTCCTACGAGCAGTACTTC
>-|TRBV7-2|TRBJ2-7|14|-
CASSLPESSYEQYF
TGTGCCAGCAGCTTACCCGAGAGCTCCTACGAGCAGTACTTC
>-|TRBV18|TRBJ2-7|14|-
CASSPQRSSYEQYF
TGTGCCAGCTCACCACAGCGGAGCTCCTACGAGCAGTACTTC
>TRBD2|TRBV7-3|TRBJ2-1|18|-
CASSPGLAGGMEGNEQFF
TGTGCCAGCAGCCCCGGACTAGCGGGAGGGATGGAGGGGAATGAGCAGTTCTTC
>-|TRBV24-1|TRBJ1-1|13|-
CATEKTGNTEAFF
TGTGCCACCGAAAAAACGGGGAACACTGAAGCTTTCTTT
>TRBD1|TRBV27|TRBJ1-1|15|-
CASSSQGARNTEAFF
TGTGCCAGCAGTTCGCAGGGGGCGAGGAACACTGAAGCTTTCTTT
>TRBD2|TRBV9|TRBJ2-5|16|-
CASSEGLAETQETQYF
TGTGCCAGCAGCGAGGGACTAGCGGAGACCCAAGAGACCCAGTACTTC
>TRBD1|TRBV15|TRBJ2-7|17|-
CATSRAIPGQGTYEQYF
TGTGCCACCAGCAGAGCTATACCGGGACAGGGGACCTACGAGCAGTACTTC
>-|TRBV4-1|TRBJ1-5|17|-
CASSITGEGDSVGPQHF
TGCGCCAGCAGCATTACGGGGGAGGGGGATTCCGTTGGGCCCCAGCATTTT
>TRBD2|TRBV7-9|TRBJ2-1|16|-
CASSHPQREGLNEQFF
TGTGCCAGCAGCCATCCACAGCGGGAGGGCCTGAATGAGCAGTTCTTC